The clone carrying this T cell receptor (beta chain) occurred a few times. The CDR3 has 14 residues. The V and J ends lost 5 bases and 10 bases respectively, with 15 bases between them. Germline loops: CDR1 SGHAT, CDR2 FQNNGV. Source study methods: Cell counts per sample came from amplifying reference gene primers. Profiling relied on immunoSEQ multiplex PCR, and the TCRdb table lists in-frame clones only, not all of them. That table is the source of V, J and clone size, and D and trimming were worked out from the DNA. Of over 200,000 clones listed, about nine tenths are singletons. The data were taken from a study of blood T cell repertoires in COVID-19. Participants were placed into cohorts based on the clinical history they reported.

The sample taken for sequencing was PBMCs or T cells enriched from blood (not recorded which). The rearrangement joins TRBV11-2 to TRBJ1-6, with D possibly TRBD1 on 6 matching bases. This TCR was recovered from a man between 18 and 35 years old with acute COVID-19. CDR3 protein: CASSHTQGHSPLHF. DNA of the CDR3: TGTGCCAGCAGCCATACGCAGGGGCACTCACCCCTCCACTTT.